The TCR beta chain under discussion was sequenced for a study of early T cells in non-severe SARS-CoV-2 infection. Individual cDNA molecules were tagged with unique molecular identifiers, the study reported. TCRdb re-called the 5' RACE reads with MiXCR, one entry per CDR3 protein. The sample contains tens of thousands of distinct CDR3 sequences, 11% to 15% of which appear only once. The germline CDR1 and CDR2 sequences are SGHVS and FQNEAQ. V was shortened by 1 base and J by 3 bases, with 13 bases between the two germline ends. The CDR3 is 16 residues long. The receptor's source is an adult who was a healthcare worker with PCR-confirmed SARS-CoV-2 infection or an uninfected control (not recorded which). V gene TRBV7-8 combines with J gene TRBJ2-1, with a weak D call TRBD1 (5 bases). Sequenced sample: whole blood. The CDR3 nucleotides read TGTGCCAGCAGCTTAGGCAGGGCTTTTTTCTACAATGAGCAGTTCTTC. This gives the protein CASSLGRAFFYNEQFF.